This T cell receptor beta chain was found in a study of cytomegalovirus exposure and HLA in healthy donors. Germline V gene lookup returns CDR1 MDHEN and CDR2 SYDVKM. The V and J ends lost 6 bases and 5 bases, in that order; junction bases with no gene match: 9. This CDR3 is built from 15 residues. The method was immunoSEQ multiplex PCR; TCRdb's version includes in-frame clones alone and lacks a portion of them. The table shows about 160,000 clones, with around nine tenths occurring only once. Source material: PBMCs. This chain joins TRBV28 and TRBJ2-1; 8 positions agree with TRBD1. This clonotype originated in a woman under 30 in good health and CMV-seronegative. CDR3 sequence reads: CASSLEGQDNNEQFF. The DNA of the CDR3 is TGTGCCAGCAGCCTTGAGGGACAGGATAACAATGAGCAGTTCTTC.